What follows are 24 T cell receptor beta chains derived from one specimen sequenced in a study of blood T cell repertoires in COVID-19. TCRdb's copy holds only in-frame clones and misses some; the assay was immunoSEQ multiplex PCR. Here the sample spans more than 350,000 clones, 70% to 90% being singletons. The sample consisted of peripheral blood. Source of these receptors: a woman aged 25 to 39 with COVID-19, enrolled during active disease.

The chain is built from TRBV28 and TRBJ2-1, with D tentatively TRBD2 (5 bases). Germline V lookup: CDR1 MDHEN, CDR2 SYDVKM. The CDR3 totals 14 residues. V was trimmed by 8 bases and J by 0 bases, leaving 11 bases between them. CDR3 loop: CASAGVSSYNEQFF. The DNA of the CDR3 is TGTGCCAGCGCCGGGGTAAGCTCCTACAATGAGCAGTTCTTC.

V usage is TRBV11-2 and J usage is TRBJ2-1; D perhaps matches TRBD2 (6 bases). The CDR3 consists of 15 residues. The V end lost 7 bases, the J end lost 2 bases, and 15 bases lay between the germline ends. Germline V gives CDR1 SGHAT, CDR2 FQNNGV. The CDR3 loop reads CASTSGTPPYNEQFF. DNA of the CDR3: TGTGCCAGCACCTCCGGGACTCCCCCCTACAATGAGCAGTTCTTC. Full variable domain (outside the CDR3, taken from reference TRBV11-2 and TRBJ2-1): EAGVAQSPRYKIIEKRQSVAFWCNPISGHATLYWYQQILGQGPKLLIQFQNNGVVDDSQLPKDRFSAERLKGVDSTLKIQPAKLEDSAVYLCASTSGTPPYNEQFFGPGTRLTVL.

The CDR3 protein is CASSLDSANTEAFF. The CDR3 nucleotides are TGCGCCAGCAGCTTGGACAGTGCTAACACTGAAGCTTTCTTT. The rearrangement joins TRBV5-1 to TRBJ1-1, with unresolved D. Per germline, CDR1 SGHRS and CDR2 YFSETQ. V was clipped by 0 bases and J by 2 bases, with 8 bases between them. This CDR3 is built from 14 residues.

V gene TRBV10-3 combines with J gene TRBJ1-4; 7 bases agree with TRBD1. The J segment lost 4 bases and the V segment lost 6 bases, leaving 8 bases of the junction unmatched. Germline-derived CDR1 and CDR2 are ENHRY and SYGVKD. The CDR3 runs to 15 residues. The DNA of the CDR3 is TGTGCCATCAGGGGGGGAACAGGGGATAATGAAAAACTGTTTTTT. Protein: CAIRGGTGDNEKLFF.

The gene calls are TRBV27 and TRBJ1-6; no clear D gene. Trimming took off 1 base at V and 8 bases at J, with 12 bases between the two ends. Germline V CDR1 and CDR2: MNHEY, SMNVEV (reference sequence). This CDR3 is built from 15 residues. The CDR3 coding sequence is TGTGCCAGCAGTTTATGGGAGGGCCTGGATTCACCCCTCCACTTT. This translates into CASSLWEGLDSPLHF.

V usage is TRBV6-4 and J usage is TRBJ2-2; 9 bases map to TRBD2. The CDR3 is 18 residues long. Germline CDR1 is MRHNA and CDR2 is SNTAGT. V trimming: 0 bases; J trimming: 5 bases; junction bases outside the gene matches: 10. The CDR3 region has the DNA TGTGCCAGCAGTGACTCGAGAGGGCGGGAGGGCCTAACCGGGGAGCTGTTTTTT. Translating it yields CASSDSRGREGLTGELFF.

This rearrangement joins TRBV2 to TRBJ2-6; weak D call: TRBD1 (5 bases). CDR3 length: 15 residues. The germline CDR1 and CDR2 sequences are SNHLY and FYNNEI. V lost 6 bases, J lost 1 base, and 10 bases lay in between. The CDR3 region has the DNA TGTGCCAGCAGACTTGGGGCATCTGGGGCCAACGTCCTGACTTTC. As protein: CASRLGASGANVLTF.

The V gene is TRBV7-2, the J gene TRBJ1-6; 7 nucleotides agree with TRBD1. Germline assignment: CDR1 SGHTA and CDR2 FQGNSA. With V trimmed by 7 bases and J by 5 bases, 11 bases remained unmatched. The CDR3 extends over 16 amino acids. CDR3 sequence: CASIIGPGQNNSPLHF. The CDR3 region has the DNA TGTGCCAGCATCATAGGACCGGGACAGAATAATTCACCCCTCCACTTT.

The chain combines TRBV11-1 with TRBJ2-3; weak D call: TRBD2 (5 bases). Germline V gene sequence: CDR1 SGHAT, CDR2 FQDESV (reference sequence). This CDR3 is 14 amino acids long. V was clipped by 3 bases and J by 5 bases, with 12 bases between them. The CDR3 loop is CASSLGAAGDTQYF. CDR3 DNA sequence: TGTGCCAGCAGCTTGGGCGCCGCGGGAGATACGCAGTATTTT.

CDR3 DNA sequence: TGTGCCAGCCGGAACTCCGGGATTCAAGCCTACGAGCAGTACTTC. It codes for CASRNSGIQAYEQYF. This chain uses TRBV6-5 with TRBJ2-7, with D possibly being TRBD2 (5 bases). V was clipped by 8 bases and J by 2 bases, with 19 bases between them. Germline CDR1 and CDR2: MNHEY and SVGAGI. The CDR3 sequence is 15 residues long.

This clone was observed a single time. V usage is TRBV7-3 and J usage is TRBJ2-1; possible D gene TRBD1, 7 bases. Per germline, CDR1 SGHTA and CDR2 FQGTGA. Deletions cut 5 bases from V and 0 bases from J, with 17 bases between. The CDR3 covers 17 residues. CDR3 sequence (DNA): TGTGCCAGCAGCCCAAGGGGGCGGGATAGCTCCTACAATGAGCAGTTCTTC. Translated, it gives CASSPRGRDSSYNEQFF.

The rearrangement links TRBV15 to TRBJ1-5; D is ambiguous. This CDR3 has 13 residues. V was cut by 6 bases and J by 5 bases, with 11 bases left in between. The germline V gene encodes CDR1 LNHNV and CDR2 YYDKDF (reference sequence). CDR3 loop: CATRGRGYQPQHF. CDR3 nucleotide sequence: TGTGCCACCAGGGGGAGAGGGTATCAGCCCCAGCATTTT.

This chain connects TRBV4-1 to TRBJ2-2; TRBD1 is a possible D gene (5 bases). The CDR3 extends over 13 amino acids. V gave up 5 bases and J gave up 6 bases, with 10 bases separating them. Germline loops: CDR1 MGHRA, CDR2 YSYEKL. In nucleotides, the CDR3 is TGCGCCAGCAGCAATCAGGGCTCCGGGGAGCTGTTTTTT. Translating gives CASSNQGSGELFF.

V gene TRBV15 combines with J gene TRBJ1-1, with TRBD1 as a possible D gene (5 bases). Trimming removed 5 bases from V and 2 bases from J, with 15 bases in between. Per germline, CDR1 LNHNV and CDR2 YYDKDF (reference sequence). The CDR3 has 15 residues. CDR3 nucleotides: TGTGCCACCAGCCCTCCTAGGACACTTAACACTGAAGCTTTCTTT. Encoded protein: CATSPPRTLNTEAFF.

J is TRBJ2-3 and V is TRBV9, with 8 bases identical to TRBD2. V trimming: 4 bases; J trimming: 6 bases; junction bases outside the gene matches: 4. Per germline, CDR1 SGDLS and CDR2 YYNGEE. The CDR3 is made up of 13 amino acids. CDR3: CASSITSGDTQYF. For the CDR3, the DNA is TGTGCCAGCAGCATCACTAGCGGCGATACGCAGTATTTT.

CDR3 in DNA: TGCAGTGCTAGTATGCTAGCGGGAGAAGAGCAGTACTTC. It codes for CSASMLAGEEQYF. This sequence joins TRBV20-1 and TRBJ2-7; 10 bases agree with TRBD2. The CDR3 runs 13 residues. Germline CDR1 reads DFQATT; CDR2 reads SNEGSKA (reference sequence). V trimming: 3 bases; J trimming: 7 bases; junction bases outside the gene matches: 6.

The count of this clone is one. V is TRBV16 and J is TRBJ2-1; tentatively, D is TRBD1 (5 bases). The germline gives CDR1 KGHSY, CDR2 FQNENV. Trimming removed 1 base at V and 10 bases at J, with 14 bases between. The CDR3 consists of 14 residues. The CDR3 nucleotides are TGTGCCAGCAGCCAATTGGGGCGCAGTCCGGAGCAGTTCTTC. It translates to CASSQLGRSPEQFF. The full variable domain, its missing parts supplied by reference TRBV16 and TRBJ2-1, is GEEVAQTPKHLVRGEGQKAKLYCAPIKGHSYVFWYQQVLKNEFKFLISFQNENVFDETGMPKERFSAKCLPNSPCSLEIQATKLEDSAVYFCASSQLGRSPEQFFGPGTRLTVL.

This clone has more than one count but fewer than ten. The rearrangement uses TRBV2 and TRBJ2-2; D may be TRBD1 (6 bases). Germline assignment: CDR1 SNHLY and CDR2 FYNNEI. V was trimmed by 6 bases and J by 4 bases, leaving 12 bases between them. The CDR3 covers 14 residues. The CDR3 DNA reads as TGTGCCAGCAGGCTACAGGGAACCACCGGGGAGCTGTTTTTT. Residues: CASRLQGTTGELFF.

The CDR3 protein is CASSLGATGVYEQYF. The CDR3 region has the DNA TGTGCCAGCAGCTTAGGTGCAACAGGGGTCTACGAGCAGTACTTC. The V call is TRBV11-2, the J call TRBJ2-7; 7 nucleotides match TRBD1. The V and J ends lost 1 base and 3 bases, in that order; junction bases with no gene match: 6. From germline, CDR1 is SGHAT and CDR2 FQNNGV. The CDR3 extends over 15 amino acids.

The gene calls are TRBV2 and TRBJ1-2, with D perhaps TRBD1 (5 bases). The germline V and J ends were trimmed by 1 base and 8 bases, with 11 bases remaining between them. CDR3 length: 13 amino acids. The germline V gene has CDR1 SNHLY and CDR2 FYNNEI. CDR3: CASSEVWGSGYTF. As DNA, the CDR3 is TGTGCCAGCAGTGAAGTATGGGGCAGCGGCTACACCTTC.

The chain links TRBV7-9 to TRBJ2-7; 10 bases fit TRBD1. Germline lookup yields CDR1 SEHNR and CDR2 FQNEAQ (reference sequence). CDR3 length equals 17 residues. The ends lost 4 bases at V and 2 bases at J; junction bases unmatched: 11. The CDR3 sequence: CASSSGAAGQGTYEQYF. In DNA form, the CDR3 reads TGTGCCAGCAGCTCAGGAGCCGCGGGACAGGGGACCTACGAGCAGTACTTC.

V and J are TRBV6-2 or TRBV6-3 and TRBJ2-1; D is possibly TRBD2 (6 bases). V was trimmed by 2 bases and J by 3 bases, leaving 8 bases between them. The germline gives CDR1 MNHEY, CDR2 SVGEGT. The CDR3 extends over 14 amino acids. The CDR3 protein is CASSYGTYYNEQFF. CDR3 nucleotides: TGTGCCAGCAGTTACGGGACTTACTACAATGAGCAGTTCTTC.

This chain uses TRBV6-6 with TRBJ1-2; D unresolved. The V end lost 2 bases, the J end lost 5 bases, and 9 bases lay between the germline ends. This CDR3 region has 13 residues. CDR1 and CDR2 from the germline V gene are MNHNY and SVGAGI (reference sequence). The CDR3 sequence is CASSYGQLYGYTF. The CDR3 DNA reads TGTGCCAGCAGTTACGGGCAGCTTTATGGCTACACCTTC.

In DNA, the CDR3 is TGTGCCAGCAGTTCTCGGGATACGCAGTATTTT. It translates to CASSSRDTQYF. The V call is TRBV2, the J call TRBJ2-3; D is unclear. The CDR3 extends over 11 amino acids. V lost 5 bases to trimming and J lost 6 bases, with 6 bases between them. Germline V lookup: CDR1 SNHLY, CDR2 FYNNEI.